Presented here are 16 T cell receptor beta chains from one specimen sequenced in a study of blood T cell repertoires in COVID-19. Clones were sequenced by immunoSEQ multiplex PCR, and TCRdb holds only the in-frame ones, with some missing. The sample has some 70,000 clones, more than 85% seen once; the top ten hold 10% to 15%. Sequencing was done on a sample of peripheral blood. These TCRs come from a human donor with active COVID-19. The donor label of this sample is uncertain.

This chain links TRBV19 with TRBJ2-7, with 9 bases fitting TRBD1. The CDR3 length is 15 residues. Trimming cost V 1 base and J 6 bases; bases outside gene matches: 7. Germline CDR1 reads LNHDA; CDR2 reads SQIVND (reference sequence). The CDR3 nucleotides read TGTGCCAGTAGTATAGGACAGGGGGATTTCGGCGAGCAGTACTTC. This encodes CASSIGQGDFGEQYF.

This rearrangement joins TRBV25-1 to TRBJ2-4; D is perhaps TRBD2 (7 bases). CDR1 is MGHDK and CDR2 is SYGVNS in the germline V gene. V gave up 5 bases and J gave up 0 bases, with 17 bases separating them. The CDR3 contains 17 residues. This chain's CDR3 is CASSQRGGGIAKNIQYF. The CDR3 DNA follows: TGTGCCAGCAGTCAGAGGGGGGGCGGGATAGCCAAAAACATTCAGTACTTC.

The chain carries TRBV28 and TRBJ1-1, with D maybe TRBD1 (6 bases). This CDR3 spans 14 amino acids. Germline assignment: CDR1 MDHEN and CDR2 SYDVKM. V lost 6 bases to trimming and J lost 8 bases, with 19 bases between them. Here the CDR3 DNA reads TGTGCCAGCAGCCCCTTTACAGGGCGAAAAGAAGCTTTCTTT. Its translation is CASSPFTGRKEAFF.

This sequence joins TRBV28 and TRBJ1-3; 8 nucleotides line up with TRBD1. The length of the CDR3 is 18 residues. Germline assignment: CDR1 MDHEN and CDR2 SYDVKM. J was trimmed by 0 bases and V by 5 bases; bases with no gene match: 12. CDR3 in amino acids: CASSLAGQELYSGNTIYF. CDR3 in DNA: TGTGCCAGCAGTCTTGCGGGACAGGAATTGTACTCTGGAAACACCATATATTTT.

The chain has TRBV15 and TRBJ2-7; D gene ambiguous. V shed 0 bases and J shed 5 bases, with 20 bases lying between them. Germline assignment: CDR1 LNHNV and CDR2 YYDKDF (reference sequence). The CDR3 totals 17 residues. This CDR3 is CATSRDPRRNPQNEQYF. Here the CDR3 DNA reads TGTGCCACCAGCAGAGATCCTAGGAGAAACCCCCAGAACGAGCAGTACTTC. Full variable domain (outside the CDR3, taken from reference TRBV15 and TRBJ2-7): DAMVIQNPRYQVTQFGKPVTLSCSQTLNHNVMYWYQQKSSQAPKLLFHYYDKDFNNEADTPDNFQSRRPNTSFCFLDIRSPGLGDTAMYLCATSRDPRRNPQNEQYFGPGTRLTVT.

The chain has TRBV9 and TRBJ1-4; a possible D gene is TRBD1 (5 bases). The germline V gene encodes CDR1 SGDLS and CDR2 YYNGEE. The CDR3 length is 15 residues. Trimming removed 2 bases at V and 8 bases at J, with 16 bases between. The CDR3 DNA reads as TGTGCCAGCAGCGTGGCGCAGGGATATCGAGAAAAACTGTTTTTT. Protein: CASSVAQGYREKLFF.

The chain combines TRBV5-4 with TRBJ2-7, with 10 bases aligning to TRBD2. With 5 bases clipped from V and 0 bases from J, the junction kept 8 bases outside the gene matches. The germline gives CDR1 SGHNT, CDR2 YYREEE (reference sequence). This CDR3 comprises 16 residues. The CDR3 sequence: CASSSPGLATSYEQYF. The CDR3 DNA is TGTGCCAGCAGTTCACCGGGACTAGCGACCTCCTACGAGCAGTACTTC.

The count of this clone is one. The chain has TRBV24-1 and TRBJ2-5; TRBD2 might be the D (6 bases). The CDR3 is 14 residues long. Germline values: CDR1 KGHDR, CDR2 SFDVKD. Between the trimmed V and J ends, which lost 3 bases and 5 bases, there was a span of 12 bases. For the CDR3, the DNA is TGTGCCACCAGTGATCCGGGGGTCTGGGAGACCCAGTACTTC. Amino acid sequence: CATSDPGVWETQYF.

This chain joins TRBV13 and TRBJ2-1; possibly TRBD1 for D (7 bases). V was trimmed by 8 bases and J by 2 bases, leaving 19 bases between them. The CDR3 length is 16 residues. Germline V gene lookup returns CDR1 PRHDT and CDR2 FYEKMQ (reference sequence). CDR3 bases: TGTGCCAGCTTGGATCCCAGGGGGAGGACCTACAATGAGCAGTTCTTC. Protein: CASLDPRGRTYNEQFF. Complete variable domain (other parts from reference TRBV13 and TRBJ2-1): AAGVIQSPRHLIKEKRETATLKCYPIPRHDTVYWYQQGPGQDPQFLISFYEKMQSDKGSIPDRFSAQQFSDYHSELNMSSLELGDSALYFCASLDPRGRTYNEQFFGPGTRLTVL.

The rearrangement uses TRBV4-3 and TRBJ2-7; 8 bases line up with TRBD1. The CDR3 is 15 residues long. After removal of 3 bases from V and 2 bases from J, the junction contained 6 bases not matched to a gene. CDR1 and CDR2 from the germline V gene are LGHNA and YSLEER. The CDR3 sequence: CASSQDREPPYEQYF. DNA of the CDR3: TGCGCCAGCAGCCAGGACAGGGAGCCCCCCTACGAGCAGTACTTC.

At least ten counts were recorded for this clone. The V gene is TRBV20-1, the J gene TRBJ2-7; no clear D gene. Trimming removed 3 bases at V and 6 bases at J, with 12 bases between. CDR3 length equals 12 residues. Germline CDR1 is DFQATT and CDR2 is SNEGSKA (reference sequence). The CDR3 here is CSASSPVFEQYF. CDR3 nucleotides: TGCAGTGCTAGTTCCCCGGTTTTCGAGCAGTACTTC.

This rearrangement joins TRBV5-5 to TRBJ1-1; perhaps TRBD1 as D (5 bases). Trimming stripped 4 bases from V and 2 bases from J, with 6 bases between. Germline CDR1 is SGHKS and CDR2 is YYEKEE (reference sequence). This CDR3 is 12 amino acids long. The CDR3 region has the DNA TGTGCCAGCAGCCAGGGCAACACTGAAGCTTTCTTT. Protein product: CASSQGNTEAFF.

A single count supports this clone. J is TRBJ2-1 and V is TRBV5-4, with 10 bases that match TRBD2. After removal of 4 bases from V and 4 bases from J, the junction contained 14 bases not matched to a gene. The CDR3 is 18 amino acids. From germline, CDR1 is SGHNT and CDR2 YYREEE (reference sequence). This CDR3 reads CASSPWGPSGGVYNEQFF. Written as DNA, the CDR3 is TGTGCCAGCAGCCCGTGGGGACCTAGCGGGGGAGTATACAATGAGCAGTTCTTC.

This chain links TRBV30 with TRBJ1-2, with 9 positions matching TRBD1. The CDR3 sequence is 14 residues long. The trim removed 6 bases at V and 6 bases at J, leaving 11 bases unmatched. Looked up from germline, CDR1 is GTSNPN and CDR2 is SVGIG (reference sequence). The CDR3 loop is CACLRKGTGNGYTF. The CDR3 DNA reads TGTGCCTGCCTCCGAAAGGGGACAGGGAATGGCTACACCTTC.

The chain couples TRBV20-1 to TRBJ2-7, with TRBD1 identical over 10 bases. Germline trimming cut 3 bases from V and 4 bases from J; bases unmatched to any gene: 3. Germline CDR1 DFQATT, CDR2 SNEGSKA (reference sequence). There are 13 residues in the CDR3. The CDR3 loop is CSASGGQGYEQYF. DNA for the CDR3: TGCAGTGCTAGTGGGGGACAGGGGTACGAGCAGTACTTC.

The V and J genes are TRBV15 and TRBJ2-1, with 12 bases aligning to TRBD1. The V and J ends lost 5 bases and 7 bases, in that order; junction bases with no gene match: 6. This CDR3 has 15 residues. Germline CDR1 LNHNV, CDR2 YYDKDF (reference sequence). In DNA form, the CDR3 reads TGTGCCACCAGCGGGGACAGGGGGCGCCGAAATGAGCAGTTCTTC. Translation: CATSGDRGRRNEQFF.